This T cell receptor beta chain was retrieved from a study of beta chain features in type 1 diabetes. General observations from the study: Among all four CD4+ subsets, Type 1 diabetes patients had TCRB CDR3s that were moderately but significantly shorter. Any PCR bias toward short templates would affect both groups alike.

Regarding this clone: The target antigen is unknown.

Expressed TCRB transcripts were sequenced because the isolated RNA had all been reverse transcribed beforehand. TCRdb keeps only in-frame clones here, not all; method: immunoSEQ multiplex PCR. The data show roughly 50,000 clones, with under 55% seen just once and approximately 1.4% held by the top ten. After removal of 3 bases from V and 6 bases from J, the junction contained 13 bases not matched to a gene. Germline V gene sequence: CDR1 SGHAT, CDR2 FQNNGV. The CDR3 length is 16 residues. The chain links TRBV11-2 to TRBJ2-7; the match to TRBD2 covers 8 bases. The TCR comes from a man younger than 40 with type 1 diabetes. The material sequenced was Tregs from blood. The CDR3 loop reads CASSFTPNGRAGEQYF. The CDR3 DNA sequence: TGTGCCAGCAGCTTCACCCCTAACGGGAGGGCCGGCGAGCAGTACTTC.